Below are 28 T cell receptor beta chains sequenced from a single sample in a study of tumor and adjacent non-tumor tissue in lung cancer. A modified ARM-PCR protocol with three rounds of nested PCR amplified TCRbeta. Via MiXCR, TCRdb re-called the multiplex PCR reads, giving one row per CDR3 protein. This table holds 60,000 to 85,000 distinct CDR3 sequences, around 77% found once. The template was RNA from unsorted bulk tissue. The specimen was lung tumor tissue. The source is a woman aged 45 to 65 with non-small cell lung cancer.

Turning to this clonotype: One junction end does not reproduce the germline sequence, and a read error may be involved. V gene TRBV20-1 combines with J gene TRBJ1-5, with D hard to call. The CDR3 length is 15 residues. In germline, CDR1 is DFQATT, CDR2 SNEGSKA (reference sequence). The DNA of the CDR3 is TGCAGTGCTAGAGTGGCCAAACATAGCAATAAGCCCCAGCATTTT. Its translation is CSARVAKHSNKPQHF.

About this clonotype: A much larger clone sits a single nucleotide away, making a read error possible. This chain's CDR3 is CASNLVPGRYGYTF. The DNA for the CDR3 is TGTGCCAGCAACTTGGTTCCGGGGCGCTATGGCTACACCTTC. The rearrangement uses TRBV5-5 and TRBJ1-2; a possible D gene is TRBD1 (5 bases). The CDR3 contains 14 residues. The germline CDR1 and CDR2 sequences are SGHKS and YYEKEE (reference sequence).

Ten or more counts support this clonotype. The chain recombines TRBV12-3 or TRBV12-4 with TRBJ1-3, with TRBD1 identical over 9 bases. J was trimmed by 2 bases and V by 7 bases; bases with no gene match: 6. This CDR3 region has 15 residues. CDR3 amino acids: CASTKDRGAGNTIYF. CDR3 in DNA: TGTGCCAGCACCAAGGACAGGGGTGCTGGAAACACCATATATTTT.

As for this clonotype: This may stem from a read error, because a much larger clone lies one nucleotide away. This chain joins TRBV6-2 or TRBV6-3 and TRBJ2-1, with 7 bases aligning to TRBD2. Trimming took 8 bases from V and 2 from J; bases not matched to a gene: 9. The CDR3 extends over 15 amino acids. Germline V gives CDR1 MNHEY, CDR2 SVGEGT. The CDR3 is CASGIAGHPYNEQFF. The DNA of the CDR3 is TGTGCCAGCGGGATAGCGGGTCACCCCTACAATGAGCAGTTCTTC.

This clonotype was seen ten or more times. This chain links TRBV7-8 with TRBJ2-2; 10 bases fit TRBD2. Germline assignment: CDR1 SGHVS and CDR2 FQNEAQ. There are 16 residues in the CDR3. V was clipped by 5 bases and J by 7 bases; unmatched bases: 10. CDR3 amino acids: CASSIVAGGDVGELFF. DNA of the CDR3: TGTGCCAGCAGCATCGTAGCGGGAGGTGATGTCGGGGAGCTGTTTTTT.

This sequence joins TRBV29-1 and TRBJ2-7; 9 bases agree with TRBD2. Germline V gene sequence: CDR1 SQVTM, CDR2 ANQGSEA. The CDR3 spans 13 residues. V dropped 5 bases and J dropped 9; count of bases not matched to a gene: 11. Written as DNA, the CDR3 is TGCAGCGTTACAGGGACTAGCCCCTATGGGCAGTACTTC. Protein: CSVTGTSPYGQYF.

About this clonotype: Relative to the germline gene, one junction end is altered; a read error may explain this. The rearrangement joins TRBV28 to TRBJ1-3; D not resolved. The length of the CDR3 is 15 residues. The germline V gene has CDR1 MDHEN and CDR2 SYDVKM. The DNA of the CDR3 is TGTGCCAGCAGTTCCAGGACGGGCTCTGGAAACACCATATGTTTT. Amino acids: CASSSRTGSGNTICF.

This clonotype was detected only once. Germline is not matched at one junction end, which may reflect a read error. The chain carries TRBV6-1 and TRBJ1-2; D is possibly TRBD1 (6 bases). Per germline, CDR1 MNHNS and CDR2 SASEGT. The CDR3 is 13 amino acids. CDR3 DNA: TGTACCAGCAAGAACAGGGCCGACTATGGTTACACCTTC. The encoded protein is CTSKNRADYGYTF.

This clonotype showed up just a few times. CDR3 loop: CASSFSASGINEQFF. The CDR3 bases are TGTGCCAGCAGCTTCTCGGCTAGCGGGATCAATGAGCAGTTCTTC. The rearrangement links TRBV7-9 to TRBJ2-1; 9 bases fit TRBD2. In germline, CDR1 is SEHNR, CDR2 FQNEAQ (reference sequence). This CDR3 has 15 residues. The V segment lost 3 bases and the J segment 6 bases; nucleotides outside the gene matches: 6.

The count of this clonotype is one. Its ends do not fully match the called genes, so a read error is possible. The DNA of the CDR3 is TGCAGCGTTCGAGTAGACACTGAGGCTTTCTTT. Its protein is CSVRVDTEAFF. The chain couples TRBV29-1 to TRBJ1-1; D gene unclear. The CDR3 runs to 11 residues. Germline lookup yields CDR1 SQVTM and CDR2 ANQGSEA.

On this clonotype itself: At one boundary the junction diverges from the germline segment, which might be a read error. This chain links TRBV6-5 with TRBJ1-4, with 7 positions matching TRBD1. The CDR3 contains 15 residues. The germline gives CDR1 MNHEY, CDR2 SVGAGI. The CDR3 region has the DNA TGTGCCAGCAATTACGCCTGGTCGGGACAGGAAAAACTGTTTTTT. Its protein product is CASNYAWSGQEKLFF.

Many counts were recorded for this clonotype. CDR3 sequence reads: CASNGLFTDTQYF. DNA for the CDR3: TGTGCCAGCAACGGGCTGTTCACAGATACGCAGTATTTT. The chain couples TRBV2 to TRBJ2-3; no clear D gene. The V end was cut by 7 bases, the J end by 2 bases, with 10 bases between. The CDR3 consists of 13 residues. CDR1 SNHLY and CDR2 FYNNEI come from the germline V gene.

The V call is TRBV10-3, the J call TRBJ1-1; the D is unclear. V lost 2 bases, J lost 7 bases, and 11 bases lay in between. From germline, CDR1 is ENHRY and CDR2 SYGVKD. The CDR3 runs to 13 residues. The DNA of the CDR3 is TGTGCCATCAGTGAGCATGGTGGCCTTGAAGCTTTCTTT. Translating gives CAISEHGGLEAFF.

By share, this clonotype ranks as medium-sized (0.01 to 0.1%). The V call is TRBV11-3, the J call TRBJ2-1; tentatively, D is TRBD1 (5 bases). CDR1 and CDR2 from the germline V gene are SGHNT and YENEEA. V was cut by 0 bases and J by 8 bases, with 14 bases left in between. The CDR3 spans 15 residues. The CDR3 coding sequence is TGTGCCAGCAGCTTAGAGGGGCGGCCAGGCGATGAGCAGTTCTTC. The encoded protein is CASSLEGRPGDEQFF.

To note about this clonotype: A read error may account for a junction end that differs from germline. The rearrangement links TRBV6-4 to TRBJ2-3, with TRBD2 matching over 9 bases. Germline assignment: CDR1 MRHNA and CDR2 SNTAGT. This CDR3 is 16 amino acids long. The CDR3 reads CASTDNSGSFAVTQYF. Here the CDR3 DNA reads TGTGCCAGCACTGACAATAGCGGGAGTTTCGCAGTTACGCAGTATTTT.

Comments on this clonotype: One junction end disagrees with the germline gene, perhaps due to a read error. The chain carries TRBV6-5 and TRBJ2-6; D may be TRBD2 (5 bases). The CDR3 runs 17 residues. Germline loops: CDR1 MNHEY, CDR2 SVGAGI. CDR3 amino acids: CANSLPLRDSGANVLTF. The CDR3 DNA reads TGTGCCAACAGTCTCCCTCTTCGGGACTCTGGGGCCAACGTCCTGACTTTC.

As concerns this clonotype: Germline and junction disagree at one end, which may indicate a read error. The CDR3, as DNA: TGTACCAGCAGCTTAGTGGCGGGAGGCCAGTACGTGCAGTACTTC. It yields the protein CTSSLVAGGQYVQYF. The J gene is TRBJ2-7, the V gene TRBV11-2, with 8 bases that match TRBD2. The CDR3 length is 15 residues. Looked up from germline, CDR1 is SGHAT and CDR2 is FQNNGV.

With respect to this clonotype: A junction boundary mismatches the germline segment, possibly from a read error. The chain is built from TRBV11-2 and TRBJ2-1, with D perhaps matching TRBD2 (6 bases). CDR1 is SGHAT, CDR2 FQNNGV, per germline. This CDR3 comprises 15 residues. The CDR3 region is CASSLEASRRAEHLF. CDR3 bases: TGTGCCAGCAGCTTAGAAGCTAGCAGGAGGGCTGAGCATCTCTTC.

The count of this clonotype is one. The CDR3 ends on some other residue instead of the conserved phenylalanine or tryptophan, so this is likely a read error. The chain couples TRBV11-2 to TRBJ1-6; D is unclear. Germline V CDR1 and CDR2: SGHAT, FQNNGV. The CDR3 is 15 amino acids. DNA of the CDR3: TGTGCCAGCAGCTTAGATCTCGGACCCTATTCTCCCCTCCACTAT. Translated, it gives CASSLDLGPYSPLHY.

Comments on this clonotype: One junction end disagrees with the germline gene, perhaps due to a read error. This chain joins TRBV6-5 and TRBJ2-1; D gene ambiguous. This CDR3 is built from 14 residues. From germline, CDR1 is MNHEY and CDR2 SVGAGI. The CDR3 DNA reads TGTACCAGCAGTGGTCGGAGCTCCTACAATGAGCATTTCTTC. It specifies CTSSGRSSYNEHFF.

On this clonotype itself: One junction end disagrees with the germline gene, perhaps due to a read error. The chain recombines TRBV4-1 with TRBJ2-1, with TRBD2 identical over 7 bases. Germline V CDR1 and CDR2: MGHRA, YSYEKL. CDR3 length: 15 residues. DNA of the CDR3: TGCGCCTGCAGCGGGAAGTTGTACATGGCCAATGAGCAGTTCTTC. Its translation is CACSGKLYMANEQFF.

This clonotype was found once. A clone one base away is much larger, so this may be a read error. V usage is TRBV28 and J usage is TRBJ1-5, with D possibly TRBD1 on 5 matching bases. Germline V gives CDR1 MDHEN, CDR2 SYDVKM. CDR3 size: 18 residues. The V gene lost 4 bases and the J gene lost 0 bases, with 19 bases spanning the gap. The CDR3 region has the DNA TGTGCCAGCAGTTCCCCCCAGGCAGGGCTCCTTAGCAATCAGCCCCAGCATTTT. Translated, it gives CASSSPQAGLLSNQPQHF.

To note about this clonotype: A much larger clone lies one base from this, so it may be a read error. V and J are TRBV7-9 and TRBJ2-1; 12 bases are a match to TRBD2. CDR3 length equals 15 residues. Germline lookup yields CDR1 SEHNR and CDR2 FQNEAQ (reference sequence). Here the CDR3 DNA reads TGTGTCAGCAGCCCTACTAGCGGGAGGTACAATGAGCAGTTCTTC. Translated: CVSSPTSGRYNEQFF.

Concerning this clonotype: A read error is likely, as this CDR3 ends without the conserved phenylalanine or tryptophan. The J gene is TRBJ2-3, the V gene TRBV11-2; TRBD1 is a possible D gene (5 bases). The CDR3 spans 16 residues. Germline V CDR1 and CDR2: SGHAT, FQNNGV. The CDR3 sequence is CASSLGVWVETDMQYY. The CDR3 nucleotides read TGTGCCAGCAGCTTAGGTGTATGGGTTGAGACAGATATGCAGTATTAT.

The CDR3 loop is CASSVANRGSYDTGELFF. The CDR3 DNA reads as TGTGCCAGCAGTGTAGCTAACCGCGGGAGTTACGACACCGGGGAGCTGTTTTTT. V and J are TRBV11-1 and TRBJ2-2; 7 nucleotides agree with TRBD2. The CDR3 contains 18 residues. Germline CDR1 is SGHAT and CDR2 is FQDESV (reference sequence). V dropped 6 bases and J dropped 3; count of bases not matched to a gene: 16.

J is TRBJ1-2 and V is TRBV20-1; 7 bases map to TRBD1. The CDR3 sequence is 13 residues long. J was trimmed by 5 bases and V by 6 bases; bases with no gene match: 9. CDR1 is DFQATT and CDR2 is SNEGSKA in the germline V gene (reference sequence). The CDR3 bases are TGCAGTGCCAGGGACAGCTCTACTTATGGCTACACCTTC. Its translation is CSARDSSTYGYTF.

Only one count was recorded for this clonotype. The rearrangement joins TRBV18 to TRBJ1-1, with D perhaps matching TRBD1 (5 bases). V was trimmed by 3 bases and J by 0 bases, leaving 8 bases between them. CDR3 size: 14 residues. In germline, CDR1 is KGHSH, CDR2 LQKENI. CDR3 sequence reads: CASSPRGMNTEAFF. As DNA, the CDR3 is TGTGCCAGCTCACCCCGGGGGATGAACACTGAAGCTTTCTTT.

Regarding this clonotype: This may stem from a read error, because a much larger clone lies one nucleotide away. This chain connects TRBV4-1 to TRBJ2-7; TRBD1 matches 7 bases. This CDR3 is 15 amino acids long. CDR1 is MGHRA, CDR2 YSYEKL, per germline. The CDR3 loop is CASSQERGGFYDQYF. CDR3 nucleotides: TGCGCCAGCAGCCAAGAGCGAGGGGGCTTCTACGATCAGTACTTC.